Listed below are T cell receptor beta chains from one sample, sequenced in a study of blood T cell repertoires in COVID-19. Data came from immunoSEQ multiplex PCR; TCRdb stores just in-frame clones and leaves some out. The sample holds 60,000 to 65,000 clones, approximately 80% seen once. Sequenced sample: peripheral blood. Receptor source: an elderly woman with active or convalescent COVID-19. Each CDR3 is given with its conserved first and last residue. Each record gives: clone size, D gene, V gene, J gene, CDR3 DNA, CDR3 protein. A D gene is named only where the DNA matches it firmly. Expanded clones get a size class; other rows say once, few or many, or leave the size out.

clone size: -; D gene: TRBD1; V gene: TRBV5-5; J gene: TRBJ1-2; CDR3 DNA: TGTGCCAGCAGTCTCCTCCCCCCAGGGGGTTTCGGTGGCTACACCTTC; CDR3 protein: CASSLLPPGGFGGYTF
clone size: -; D gene: -; V gene: TRBV15; J gene: TRBJ1-2; CDR3 DNA: TGTGCCACCAGCAGTGTAAGCCCCAACTATGGCTACACCTTC; CDR3 protein: CATSSVSPNYGYTF
clone size: many; D gene: TRBD1; V gene: TRBV24-1; J gene: TRBJ1-2; CDR3 DNA: TGTGCCACCAGTGACGGACAGGGGTATGGCTACACCTTC; CDR3 protein: CATSDGQGYGYTF
clone size: -; D gene: -; V gene: TRBV5-1; J gene: TRBJ1-3; CDR3 DNA: TGCGCCAGCAGCCCAGGGGACCCTGGAAACACCATATATTTT; CDR3 protein: CASSPGDPGNTIYF
clone size: -; D gene: -; V gene: TRBV11-2; J gene: TRBJ1-1; CDR3 DNA: TGTGCCAGCAGCTTGGGACAGAACACTGAAGCTTTCTTT; CDR3 protein: CASSLGQNTEAFF
clone size: once; D gene: TRBD1; V gene: TRBV19; J gene: TRBJ1-1; CDR3 DNA: TGTGCCAGTACCGACAGGGTGCTCCGAAGTGGAACTGAAGCTTTCTTT; CDR3 protein: CASTDRVLRSGTEAFF
clone size: -; D gene: TRBD1; V gene: TRBV9; J gene: TRBJ1-6; CDR3 DNA: TGTGCCAGCAACGATCCAACAGGGGGCCGGCATTCACCCCTCCACTTT; CDR3 protein: CASNDPTGGRHSPLHF
clone size: -; D gene: -; V gene: TRBV5-5; J gene: TRBJ2-2; CDR3 DNA: TGTGCCAGCAGCTTTCGTGTGAACACCGGGGAGCTGTTTTTT; CDR3 protein: CASSFRVNTGELFF
clone size: -; D gene: TRBD1; V gene: TRBV2; J gene: TRBJ1-2; CDR3 DNA: TGTGCCAGCAGACAGGGGCCTTACAACTATGGCTACACCTTC; CDR3 protein: CASRQGPYNYGYTF
clone size: -; D gene: -; V gene: TRBV7-9; J gene: TRBJ1-4; CDR3 DNA: TGTGCCAGCAGCCCCCGGCGGGGCGGGAGGGTTGGTGAAAAACTGTTTTTT; CDR3 protein: CASSPRRGGRVGEKLFF
clone size: few; D gene: -; V gene: TRBV19; J gene: TRBJ2-1; CDR3 DNA: TGTGCCAGTAGTATTCGAGGGAGCTCCTACAATGAGCAGTTCTTC; CDR3 protein: CASSIRGSSYNEQFF
clone size: -; D gene: TRBD1; V gene: TRBV3-1/TRBV3-2; J gene: TRBJ1-5; CDR3 DNA: TGTGCCAGCAGCCAAGGAGGGGGCCAGCCCCAGCATTTT; CDR3 protein: CASSQGGGQPQHF
clone size: -; D gene: TRBD1; V gene: TRBV11-3; J gene: TRBJ2-2; CDR3 DNA: TGTGCCAGCAGCTTAGAACAGGGGACCGGGGAGCTGTTTTTT; CDR3 protein: CASSLEQGTGELFF
clone size: -; D gene: TRBD1; V gene: TRBV2; J gene: TRBJ1-3; CDR3 DNA: TGTGCCAGCAGTGACCGACAGGGGTTCTCTGGAAACACCATATATTTT; CDR3 protein: CASSDRQGFSGNTIYF
clone size: -; D gene: TRBD1; V gene: TRBV9; J gene: TRBJ2-7; CDR3 DNA: TGTGCCAGCAGCTTAGGACAGGGGGGTTACGAGCAGTACTTC; CDR3 protein: CASSLGQGGYEQYF
clone size: -; D gene: -; V gene: TRBV18; J gene: TRBJ1-2; CDR3 DNA: TGTGCCAGCTCACGGCAGGGGAGTAACTATGGCTACACCTTC; CDR3 protein: CASSRQGSNYGYTF
clone size: -; D gene: TRBD2; V gene: TRBV11-2; J gene: TRBJ2-1; CDR3 DNA: TGTGCCAGCAGCCCCTTTGACGGGGGGGTCAATGAGCAGTTCTTC; CDR3 protein: CASSPFDGGVNEQFF
clone size: few; D gene: -; V gene: TRBV5-6; J gene: TRBJ2-7; CDR3 DNA: TGTGCCAGCAGCGCCTATTACGAGCAGTACTTC; CDR3 protein: CASSAYYEQYF
clone size: once; D gene: -; V gene: TRBV18; J gene: TRBJ2-3; CDR3 DNA: TGTGCCAGCTCACCATCGGCGGCCACGAAAGATACGCAGTATTTT; CDR3 protein: CASSPSAATKDTQYF
clone size: -; D gene: TRBD2; V gene: TRBV13; J gene: TRBJ2-5; CDR3 DNA: TGTGCCAGCAGCTTATTGACTAGCGGGGACCAAGAGACCCAGTACTTC; CDR3 protein: CASSLLTSGDQETQYF
clone size: -; D gene: TRBD1; V gene: TRBV29-1; J gene: TRBJ2-5; CDR3 DNA: TGCAGCGTCGAGACAGGGAGAGAGACCCAGTACTTC; CDR3 protein: CSVETGRETQYF
clone size: few; D gene: TRBD2; V gene: TRBV6-5; J gene: TRBJ2-1; CDR3 DNA: TGTGCCAGCACCATAGCGGGGGGTGGATACAATGAGCAGTTCTTC; CDR3 protein: CASTIAGGGYNEQFF
clone size: -; D gene: -; V gene: TRBV7-2; J gene: TRBJ2-3; CDR3 DNA: TGTGCCAGCAGCTTATATCGGGGGGCCCACACAGATACGCAGTATTTT; CDR3 protein: CASSLYRGAHTDTQYF
clone size: -; D gene: TRBD1; V gene: TRBV3-1/TRBV3-2; J gene: TRBJ1-2; CDR3 DNA: TGTGCCAGCAGCCACCGGGACAGTTATGGCTACACCTTC; CDR3 protein: CASSHRDSYGYTF
clone size: -; D gene: TRBD2; V gene: TRBV6-1; J gene: TRBJ2-3; CDR3 DNA: TGTGCCAGCAGTGACCATAGCGGGGGGGCCGGAGATACGCAGTATTTT; CDR3 protein: CASSDHSGGAGDTQYF
clone size: -; D gene: -; V gene: TRBV5-1; J gene: TRBJ1-1; CDR3 DNA: TGCGCCAGCAGCTTGGCCCCAGAATTTATGAACACTGAAGCTTTCTTT; CDR3 protein: CASSLAPEFMNTEAFF
clone size: -; D gene: TRBD2; V gene: TRBV5-1; J gene: TRBJ2-5; CDR3 DNA: TGCGCCAGCAGCTTGGCCCCAGCGGGGGGGGGAGAGACCCAGTACTTC; CDR3 protein: CASSLAPAGGGETQYF
clone size: -; D gene: -; V gene: TRBV24-1; J gene: TRBJ1-6; CDR3 DNA: TGTGCCGGCAAAACAGGGCCGGACTATAATTCACCCCTCCACTTT; CDR3 protein: CAGKTGPDYNSPLHF
clone size: -; D gene: -; V gene: TRBV7-3; J gene: TRBJ1-1; CDR3 DNA: TGTGCCAGCAGCTTATTAATGAACACTGAAGCTTTCTTT; CDR3 protein: CASSLLMNTEAFF
clone size: -; D gene: -; V gene: TRBV5-5; J gene: TRBJ1-2; CDR3 DNA: TGTGCCAGCAGCTTGGATGGTGGGCAGCCCTATGGCTACACCTTC; CDR3 protein: CASSLDGGQPYGYTF
clone size: -; D gene: -; V gene: TRBV18; J gene: TRBJ1-1; CDR3 DNA: TGTGCCAGCTCACCAGGCGCGGAAAACACTGAAGCTTTCTTT; CDR3 protein: CASSPGAENTEAFF
clone size: few; D gene: -; V gene: TRBV2; J gene: TRBJ2-3; CDR3 DNA: TGTGCCAGCAATTTGGCCACAGATACGCAGTATTTT; CDR3 protein: CASNLATDTQYF
clone size: few; D gene: TRBD2; V gene: TRBV4-1; J gene: TRBJ2-3; CDR3 DNA: TGCGCCAGCAGCCCCTTGACTAGCGGGGGGGCAACAGATACGCAGTATTTT; CDR3 protein: CASSPLTSGGATDTQYF